This TCR beta chain was sequenced for a study of Ad26.COV2.S vaccination and SARS-CoV-2 variants. Study results and limitations: Placebo recipients trailed vaccine recipients in spike-specific TCR breadth. Substantial breadth was reportedly displayed by spike-specific CD8+ and CD4+ T cell responses after vaccination.

This sample's treatment: 15 to 20 received Ad26.COV2.S at low or high dose, single or two shots; 5 received placebo; per-sample allocation not given. Sampling was done on day 63 after the first vaccine or placebo injection. At a Boston site, the person donating was an adult of 18-55 years. It was Wuhan-strain SARS-CoV-2 spike that the Ad26 vaccine vector expressed. Using immunoSEQ multiplex PCR, the repertoire was profiled, and TCRdb retains in-frame clones only, with some absent. The sample lists 510,000 or so clones; around nine tenths were seen once. With respect to this clone: Its antigen is undetermined.

The CDR3 spans 14 residues. The germline V gene encodes CDR1 LNHDA and CDR2 SQIVND (reference sequence). V lost 6 bases to trimming and J lost 0 bases, with 10 bases between them. The chain recombines TRBV19 with TRBJ2-3; maybe TRBD1 (6 bases). This specimen consisted of peripheral blood, obtained in a trial of Ad26.COV2.S vaccine versus placebo. This receptor was taken from a person aged 18-65 years who received the Ad26.COV2.S COVID-19 vaccine or a placebo. The CDR3 region is CASRQGYSTDTQYF. As DNA, the CDR3 is TGTGCCAGTAGACAGGGTTATAGCACAGATACGCAGTATTTT.